These T cell receptor beta chains were read from a single sample in a study of shared clonotypes between healthy human individuals. Sequencing was performed with immunoSEQ multiplex PCR; in TCRdb, only in-frame clones are kept and a portion is missing. The sample carries 2 million to 2.5 million clones, approximately 94% recorded once. Source material: naive CD4+ T cells from PBMCs. The receptor source for this set is a man between 18 and 29 years old in good health. Some clones in this sample may be carry-over from other donors' samples. Both conserved end residues are trimmed from each CDR3.

ASSYSTAGTPYGYT,14,TRBV6-5,TRBJ1-2
ASSDRENTGELF,12,TRBV6-9,TRBJ2-2
ASSSIPTGLNTEAF,14,TRBV11-2,TRBJ1-1
ASTPGGDGYT,10,TRBV28,TRBJ1-2
ASSPGTQFHEQY,12,TRBV28,TRBJ2-7
ASSLGGDVTEAF,12,TRBV7-8,TRBJ1-1
AASQTGGIDEQY,12,TRBV10-3,TRBJ2-7
ASSSWRGAEETQY,13,TRBV11-2,TRBJ2-5
ASSVGGTGDTQY,12,TRBV19,TRBJ2-3
ASSLGGFWELF,11,TRBV7-2,TRBJ2-2
ASSPGGTLGYEQY,13,TRBV4-1,TRBJ2-7
ASSLRQGLNEKLF,13,TRBV7-6,TRBJ1-4
ATSRDITPGADTQY,14,TRBV15,TRBJ2-3
ASSVASALGSLNDNTEAF,18,TRBV9,TRBJ1-1
ASSLSPGTGVDTQY,14,TRBV28,TRBJ2-3
ASSTPGQGNTIY,12,TRBV28,TRBJ1-3
ASSFGPTGELF,11,TRBV28,TRBJ2-2
ATRISGATGELF,12,TRBV6-5,TRBJ2-2
ASSLKGAIY,9,TRBV5-4,TRBJ1-3
ASSAYRTEHNEKLF,14,TRBV28,TRBJ1-4
ASSLLGEAQF,10,TRBV28,TRBJ2-1
ASSSPGLAGSGEQF,14,TRBV19,TRBJ2-1
ASKDKNIQY,9,TRBV28,TRBJ2-4
SVPPLTNYNEQF,12,TRBV29-1,TRBJ2-1